One sample yielded the 21 T cell receptor beta chains listed below, sequenced in a study of blood T cell repertoires in COVID-19. Here immunoSEQ multiplex PCR was the method, and the copy in TCRdb shows in-frame clones only, minus some. There are around 320,000 clones in the sample; about 90% occur only once, and under 3.5% lies in the top ten. The sequenced sample consisted of PBMCs or T cells enriched from blood (not recorded which). Source of these receptors: a woman aged 45-59 years who had been exposed to COVID-19.

The chain joins TRBV19 to TRBJ1-2, with 9 bases aligning to TRBD1. The CDR3 runs 13 residues. V lost 6 bases, J lost 6 bases, and 5 bases stayed unmatched. Looked up from germline, CDR1 is LNHDA and CDR2 is SQIVND (reference sequence). CDR3 nucleotide sequence: TGTGCCAGTAGGGACAGGGGAGTCCATGGCTACACCTTC. Its translation is CASRDRGVHGYTF.

V usage is TRBV28 and J usage is TRBJ2-3; 9 bases line up with TRBD2. Germline CDR1 reads MDHEN; CDR2 reads SYDVKM. CDR3 length: 14 amino acids. Trimming removed 5 bases from V and 2 bases from J; junction bases left unmatched: 2. The CDR3 DNA sequence: TGTGCCAGCAGTGTAGCGGGGGCCACAGATACGCAGTATTTT. This encodes CASSVAGATDTQYF.

The V and J genes are TRBV3-1 (or the pseudogene TRBV3-2) and TRBJ2-1; TRBD2 agrees at 10 bases. The CDR3 has 16 amino acids. Germline trimming cut 5 bases from V and 6 bases from J; bases unmatched to any gene: 10. Germline V CDR1 and CDR2: LGHDT, YNNKEL (reference sequence). The CDR3 bases are TGTGCCAGCAGCGGAAGAGCACTAGCGGGGTCCAATGAGCAGTTCTTC. Translating it yields CASSGRALAGSNEQFF.

DNA of the CDR3: TGTGCCGGGGGGACAGGGCGAGGCACTGAAGCTTTCTTT. It is translated as CAGGTGRGTEAFF. The chain recombines TRBV6-5 with TRBJ1-1, with 9 bases aligning to TRBD1. The CDR3 totals 13 residues. Trimming at V came to 11 bases and at J to 4 bases, leaving 8 bases not matched to a gene. Germline V lookup: CDR1 MNHEY, CDR2 SVGAGI.

The gene calls are TRBV28 and TRBJ2-1; 12 bases match TRBD1. This CDR3 spans 15 amino acids. Losses at the gene ends were 7 bases for V and 7 bases for J; bases not matched to a gene: 8. Germline V gene sequence: CDR1 MDHEN, CDR2 SYDVKM. The chain's CDR3 is CASKGDRGRLNEQFF. DNA for the CDR3: TGTGCCAGCAAAGGGGACAGGGGGCGTTTGAATGAGCAGTTCTTC.

On this clone: This sample includes further DNA sequences coding for the same CDR3. CDR3 nucleotide sequence: TGTGCCAGCAGCTTTCAGGGCTACGAGCAGTACTTC. It yields the protein CASSFQGYEQYF. The chain combines TRBV7-9 with TRBJ2-7; TRBD1 might be the D (5 bases). Germline-derived CDR1 and CDR2 are SEHNR and FQNEAQ (reference sequence). The CDR3 is made up of 12 amino acids. With 3 bases removed from V and 3 bases from J, the gap between germline ends came to 6 bases.

V is TRBV3-1 (or the pseudogene TRBV3-2) and J is TRBJ1-3, with 7 positions matching TRBD1. The V gene's germline CDR1 is LGHDT and CDR2 YNNKEL (reference sequence). This CDR3 contains 15 residues. The V and J ends lost 2 bases and 4 bases, in that order; junction bases with no gene match: 5. CDR3 protein: CASSQTGAKGNTIYF. CDR3 in DNA: TGTGCCAGCAGCCAAACAGGGGCGAAAGGAAACACCATATATTTT.

The rearrangement links TRBV5-6 to TRBJ2-1; 9 bases agree with TRBD1. Trimming removed 0 bases from V and 6 bases from J; junction bases left unmatched: 4. Germline CDR1 and CDR2: SGHDT and YYEEEE. This CDR3 has 15 amino acids. CDR3 in DNA: TGTGCCAGCAGCTTGGGGGACAGGGACTTCAATGAGCAGTTCTTC. Translated, it gives CASSLGDRDFNEQFF. Based on the CDR3 plus reference TRBV5-6 and TRBJ2-1, the full variable domain is DAGVTQSPTHLIKTRGQQVTLRCSPKSGHDTVSWYQQALGQGPQFIFQYYEEEERQRGNFPDRFSGHQFPNYSSELNVNALLLGDSALYLCASSLGDRDFNEQFFGPGTRLTVL.

The chain uses TRBV6-5 and TRBJ1-5, with 7 positions matching TRBD1. The CDR3 covers 12 residues. Germline V gene lookup returns CDR1 MNHEY and CDR2 SVGAGI. The J segment lost 6 bases and the V segment lost 8 bases, leaving 4 bases of the junction unmatched. The CDR3 DNA sequence: TGTGCCAGCCAAGACAGGGTTCAGCCCCAGCATTTT. This translates into CASQDRVQPQHF.

The chain joins TRBV7-2 to TRBJ1-1; D may be TRBD1 (5 bases). The CDR3 runs 14 residues. With 6 bases removed from V and 5 bases from J, the gap between germline ends came to 16 bases. CDR1 is SGHTA and CDR2 is FQGNSA in the germline V gene. The CDR3 region is CASRFAGGRTEAFF. CDR3 in DNA: TGTGCCAGCAGATTCGCCGGGGGTAGAACTGAAGCTTTCTTT.

This clone was observed once. This chain links TRBV7-6 with TRBJ1-5; D is undetermined. CDR3 length: 13 amino acids. Germline CDR1 SGHVS, CDR2 FNYEAQ. The V and J ends lost 2 bases and 6 bases respectively, with 8 bases between them. The CDR3 DNA reads as TGTGCCAGCAGCTTATCCGAGGGTCAGCCCCAGCATTTT. Translating it yields CASSLSEGQPQHF.

The CDR3 nucleotides are TGCGCCAGCAGCGCTGGGCTGGGGGCGGATGGCTACACCTTC. Amino acids: CASSAGLGADGYTF. The chain is built from TRBV5-1 and TRBJ1-2; D might be TRBD1 (6 bases). Deletions cut 4 bases from V and 6 bases from J, with 16 bases between. The V gene's germline CDR1 is SGHRS and CDR2 YFSETQ. This CDR3 spans 14 amino acids.

The chain combines TRBV19 with TRBJ1-5; D is possibly TRBD1 (5 bases). CDR1 is LNHDA and CDR2 is SQIVND in the germline V gene (reference sequence). The CDR3 covers 14 residues. Trimming shortened V by 3 bases and J by 6 bases, and 12 bases separated the two germline ends. DNA for the CDR3: TGTGCCAGTAGTATGCAGGGAGGGCGTCAGCCCCAGCATTTT. It translates to CASSMQGGRQPQHF.

The sample holds one count of this clone. The chain couples TRBV28 to TRBJ1-4, with D possibly being TRBD1 (6 bases). V was trimmed by 6 bases and J by 10 bases, leaving 21 bases between them. The CDR3 covers 15 residues. In germline, CDR1 is MDHEN, CDR2 SYDVKM. DNA for the CDR3: TGTGCCAGCAGCTTCGACCGGTGGGGGCAGGTAAAACTGTTTTTT. Its protein product is CASSFDRWGQVKLFF. The whole variable domain, filled in from reference TRBV28 and TRBJ1-4, reads DVKVTQSSRYLVKRTGEKVFLECVQDMDHENMFWYRQDPGLGLRLIYFSYDVKMKEKGDIPEGYSVSREKKERFSLILESASTNQTSMYLCASSFDRWGQVKLFFGSGTQLSVL.

V and J are TRBV3-1 (or the pseudogene TRBV3-2) and TRBJ2-6; 8 bases are a match to TRBD1. CDR3 length: 18 residues. The V segment lost 2 bases and the J segment 3 bases; nucleotides outside the gene matches: 9. Germline CDR1 and CDR2: LGHDT and YNNKEL (reference sequence). This chain's CDR3 is CASSQSDRGYHGANVLTF. The CDR3 DNA is TGTGCCAGCAGCCAATCCGACAGGGGTTATCATGGGGCCAACGTCCTGACTTTC.

The chain has TRBV9 and TRBJ2-1, with a tentative D call TRBD2 (6 bases). Germline CDR1 reads SGDLS; CDR2 reads YYNGEE. This CDR3 comprises 14 residues. Trimming shortened V by 0 bases and J by 8 bases, and 12 bases separated the two germline ends. Here the CDR3 DNA reads TGTGCCAGCAGCGTAGGGGCGGGGATCGATGAGCAGTTCTTC. Amino acids: CASSVGAGIDEQFF.

The V call is TRBV2, the J call TRBJ2-5; TRBD2 is a possible D gene (6 bases). Per the germline V gene, CDR1 is SNHLY and CDR2 is FYNNEI. V was shortened by 6 bases and J by 7 bases, with 18 bases between the two germline ends. The CDR3 consists of 14 residues. CDR3 residues: CASSITSSHVTQYF. Written as DNA, the CDR3 is TGTGCCAGCAGCATAACTAGCTCTCATGTGACCCAGTACTTC.

The V and J genes are TRBV7-9 and TRBJ1-3; unclear D gene. Germline CDR1 SEHNR, CDR2 FQNEAQ (reference sequence). This CDR3 is 18 amino acids long. V was clipped by 4 bases and J by 0 bases, with 19 bases between them. CDR3 DNA sequence: TGTGCCAGCAGCTCACACCTCTACGGCTACAGCTCTGGAAACACCATATATTTT. Its translation is CASSSHLYGYSSGNTIYF.

This chain connects TRBV5-4 to TRBJ2-1, with 7 bases fitting TRBD2. The CDR3 contains 14 residues. Germline V gene lookup returns CDR1 SGHNT and CDR2 YYREEE (reference sequence). V trimming: 4 bases; J trimming: 3 bases; junction bases outside the gene matches: 4. The CDR3 is CASSARGGYNEQFF. The CDR3 DNA reads TGTGCCAGCAGCGCGCGCGGGGGCTACAATGAGCAGTTCTTC.

V gene TRBV28 combines with J gene TRBJ1-1; D ambiguous. Per germline, CDR1 MDHEN and CDR2 SYDVKM. The CDR3 totals 14 residues. Trimming took 6 bases from V and 1 from J, leaving 12 bases between them. The CDR3 nucleotides read TGTGCCAGCAGACTATTTTCAACGAACACTGAAGCTTTCTTT. As protein: CASRLFSTNTEAFF.

The V gene is TRBV28, the J gene TRBJ2-2; 9 bases are a match to TRBD1. This CDR3 spans 14 amino acids. Germline assignment: CDR1 MDHEN and CDR2 SYDVKM. With 6 bases clipped from V and 5 bases from J, the junction kept 4 bases outside the gene matches. The CDR3, as DNA: TGTGCCAGCAGCCCGGGACAGGGAACCGGGGAGCTGTTTTTT. As protein: CASSPGQGTGELFF.